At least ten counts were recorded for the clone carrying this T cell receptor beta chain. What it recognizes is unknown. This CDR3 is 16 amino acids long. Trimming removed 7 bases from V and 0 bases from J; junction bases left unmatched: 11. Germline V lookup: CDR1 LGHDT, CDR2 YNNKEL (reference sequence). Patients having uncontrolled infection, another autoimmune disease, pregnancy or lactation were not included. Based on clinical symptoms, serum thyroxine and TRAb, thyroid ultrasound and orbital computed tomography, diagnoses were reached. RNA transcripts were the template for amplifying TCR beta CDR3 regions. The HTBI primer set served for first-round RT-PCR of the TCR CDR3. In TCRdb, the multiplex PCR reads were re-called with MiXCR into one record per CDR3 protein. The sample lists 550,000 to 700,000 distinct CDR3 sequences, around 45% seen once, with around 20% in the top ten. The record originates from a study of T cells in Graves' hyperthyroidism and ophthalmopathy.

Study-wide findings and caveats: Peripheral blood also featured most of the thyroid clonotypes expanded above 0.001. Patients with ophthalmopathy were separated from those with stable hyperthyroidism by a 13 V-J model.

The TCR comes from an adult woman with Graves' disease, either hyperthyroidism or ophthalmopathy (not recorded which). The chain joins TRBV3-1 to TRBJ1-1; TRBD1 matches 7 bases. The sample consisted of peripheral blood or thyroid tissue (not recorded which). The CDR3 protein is CASTRNRGWMNTEAFF. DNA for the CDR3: TGTGCCAGCACCCGGAACAGGGGATGGATGAACACTGAAGCTTTCTTT.